This T cell receptor beta chain appears in the sequencing data of a study of T-cell reconstitution after alpha-beta-depleted transplantation in children (TCRdb year 2016). Background for the entire study: T-cell immune reconstitution after TCRalphabeta/CD19-depleted allogeneic hematopoietic cell transplantation in children was quantitatively tracked in the study by means of TCR repertoire profiling.

The library came from PCR. The reads were generated on an Illumina HiSeq 2500. TCR library preparation used molecular barcoding, with unique molecular identifiers applied to normalize quantification of the TCRbeta repertoire. TCRdb handled the public reads itself, with Q25 trimming in fastp and clone calling in MiXCR, and kept productive beta chains. Each CDR3 protein gets just one entry, which takes the most common genes and DNA from the rows behind it. This sample holds hundreds of thousands of distinct CDR3 sequences; roughly 15% were observed only once. The ten biggest clones cover about 1.1% of the sample. CDR1 MNHNY and CDR2 SVGAGI were looked up in the germline V gene (reference sequence). The germline ends are 15 bases apart after V is trimmed by 5 bases and J by 8 bases. There are 13 amino acids in the CDR3, from cysteine to phenylalanine inclusive. CDR3 DNA is the only sequence kept; it has 39 bases, read in frame from the first base.

This clonotype was counted ten times or more. Its binding antigen is unknown. Base qualities are not at hand, and no much larger clone is one base apart. This specimen consisted of PBMCs from the stem cell graft donor, obtained from the stem cell graft. The receptor was derived from a human donor who donated a stem cell graft to a child with acute myeloid leukemia. The sequence is built from TRBV6-6 and TRBJ1-2; the D gene is unclear. The sequenced DNA: TGTGCCAGCAGTCCGGAGGATTCAAGCGGCTACACCTTC. This translates into CASSPEDSSGYTF.